These T cell receptor beta chains were read from a single sample in a study of blood T cell repertoires in COVID-19. Here immunoSEQ multiplex PCR was the method, and the copy in TCRdb shows in-frame clones only, minus some. The data hold over 200,000 clones, with 90% observed a single time. Specimen: peripheral blood. These receptors were taken from a man younger than 40 with COVID-19, enrolled during active disease. CDR3s leave out the opening cysteine and the closing phenylalanine or tryptophan. Clone size is shown for a subset of rows, as once, few, many or a class of expanded clone.

j_gene | v_gene | abundance | CDR3aa
TRBJ1-1 | TRBV18 | once | ASSPSGDPEAF
TRBJ2-3 | TRBV21-1 | NA | ASSKGRGPTDTQY
TRBJ2-7 | TRBV7-6 | NA | ASSRNGQVYEQY
TRBJ1-1 | TRBV19 | NA | ASSRVAATEAF
TRBJ1-5 | TRBV4-1 | few | ASSQTTDRGHQPQH
TRBJ2-1 | TRBV24-1 | NA | ATSAAGGPYNEQF
TRBJ2-1 | TRBV7-7 | NA | ASSSSTGGINEQF
TRBJ2-7 | TRBV11-2 | NA | ASSSGLAVDYEQY
TRBJ2-7 | TRBV21-1 | NA | ASSARDGNEQY
TRBJ1-1 | TRBV7-2 | NA | ASSFYSGDYEAF
TRBJ1-1 | TRBV5-6 | NA | ASSLAGRQGRAF
TRBJ2-1 | TRBV9 | NA | ASSQTSVSSYNEQF
TRBJ1-5 | TRBV4-3 | NA | ASSQDWGPDQPQH
TRBJ2-3 | TRBV5-1 | NA | ASSYKRGQGAADTQY
TRBJ1-2 | TRBV9 | NA | ASSVVGQDHGYT
TRBJ2-1 | TRBV9 | few | ASSVSGGPYNEQF
TRBJ2-7 | TRBV7-8 | NA | ASKTRDLGDEQY
TRBJ1-2 | TRBV4-2 | NA | ASSQATIGYT
TRBJ1-1 | TRBV7-9 | NA | ASSKTESTEAF